This passage covers 16 T cell receptor beta chains from one sample sequenced in a study of PD-1 blockade in classical Hodgkin lymphoma. Clones were sequenced by immunoSEQ multiplex PCR, and TCRdb holds only the in-frame ones, with some missing. The sample includes tens of thousands of clones, roughly 78% seen only once; the top ten take 9.4%. The sample's time point: cycle 4 day 1 (C4D1), after 5 to 7 weeks of nivolumab. All the patients suffered relapse after autologous stem cell transplantation, and brentuximab vedotin exposure differed. The sequencing here drew on peripheral blood mononuclear cells (PBMCs), taken before the fourth cycle of nivolumab. The receptors here all came from a human donor with classical Hodgkin lymphoma.

The chain employs TRBV10-3 and TRBJ1-5; D possibly corresponds to TRBD1 (5 bases). V lost 0 bases and J 2 bases, leaving 8 bases between the germline ends. The CDR3 contains 15 residues. The germline gives CDR1 ENHRY, CDR2 SYGVKD. This CDR3 reads CAISESLQGNQPQHF. CDR3 bases: TGTGCCATCAGTGAGTCGTTACAGGGCAATCAGCCCCAGCATTTT.

The gene calls are TRBV10-3 and TRBJ1-1; the D is unclear. CDR1 ENHRY and CDR2 SYGVKD come from the germline V gene. This CDR3 contains 12 residues. The germline V and J ends were trimmed by 7 bases and 2 bases, with 8 bases remaining between them. The CDR3 DNA follows: TGTGCCATCACTTCGAGTAACACTGAAGCTTTCTTT. It codes for CAITSSNTEAFF.

This chain links TRBV11-2 with TRBJ2-3, with 8 nucleotides matching TRBD1. The CDR3 extends over 17 amino acids. V dropped 3 bases and J dropped 0; count of bases not matched to a gene: 8. Germline CDR1 SGHAT, CDR2 FQNNGV. CDR3: CASSFRGHRGSTDTQYF. CDR3 nucleotides: TGTGCCAGCAGCTTTCGAGGTCACAGGGGGAGCACAGATACGCAGTATTTT.

The rearrangement uses TRBV5-4 and TRBJ2-1, with 8 bases lining up with TRBD2. Germline loops: CDR1 SGHNT, CDR2 YYREEE (reference sequence). V shed 4 bases and J 2 bases; nucleotides not matched to a gene: 11. CDR3 length: 17 residues. In DNA form, the CDR3 reads TGTGCCAGCAGCCAAGTCTCCGGGACTAGGGCCTACAATGAGCAGTTCTTC. Encoded protein: CASSQVSGTRAYNEQFF.

Only one count was recorded for this clone. The chain couples TRBV9 to TRBJ2-3; 15 bases match TRBD2. Trimming at V came to 0 bases and at J to 14 bases, leaving 4 bases not matched to a gene. Germline CDR1 SGDLS, CDR2 YYNGEE. The CDR3 spans 14 residues. CDR3 coding DNA: TGTGCCAGCAGCGTAGGGACTAGCGGGGGGGATCTGTATTTT. Protein: CASSVGTSGGDLYF.

This rearrangement joins TRBV7-9 to TRBJ2-7; 8 nucleotides line up with TRBD1. CDR1 and CDR2 from the germline V gene are SEHNR and FQNEAQ (reference sequence). V shed 5 bases and J 7 bases; nucleotides not matched to a gene: 19. The CDR3 is made up of 17 amino acids. CDR3 in amino acids: CASSPMLATGEKREQYF. The CDR3 DNA is TGTGCCAGCAGCCCAATGCTGGCGACAGGGGAAAAAAGGGAGCAGTACTTC.

This clone occurred once. V gene TRBV6-1 combines with J gene TRBJ1-2; D might be TRBD1 (6 bases). The CDR3 covers 15 residues. CDR1 is MNHNS and CDR2 is SASEGT in the germline V gene. V gave up 3 bases and J gave up 2 bases, with 13 bases separating them. CDR3 region: CASSERPGTNYGYTF. DNA of the CDR3: TGTGCCAGCAGTGAGAGGCCTGGGACAAACTATGGCTACACCTTC.

The chain uses TRBV7-9 and TRBJ2-2, with 15 bases fitting TRBD2. The length of the CDR3 is 17 residues. The germline V gene has CDR1 SEHNR and CDR2 FQNEAQ (reference sequence). V was pared by 5 bases and J by 6 bases, with 7 bases of the junction left unmatched. As DNA, the CDR3 is TGTGCCAGCAGCGCAACCGGGACTAGCGGGGGGCCCGGGGAGCTGTTTTTT. It yields the protein CASSATGTSGGPGELFF.

This clone was observed a few times. This chain links TRBV2 with TRBJ2-6; the D call may be TRBD1 or TRBD2 (7 bases each). V was cut by 7 bases and J by 2 bases, with 21 bases left in between. This CDR3 is built from 18 residues. CDR1 is SNHLY and CDR2 is FYNNEI in the germline V gene. This CDR3 is CASNSGGTTITGANVLTF. CDR3 nucleotides: TGTGCCAGCAACTCAGGGGGGACTACTATCACTGGGGCCAACGTCCTGACTTTC.

The V and J genes are TRBV9 and TRBJ2-7; a possible D gene is TRBD2 (6 bases). V was clipped by 0 bases and J by 4 bases, with 17 bases between them. CDR1 SGDLS and CDR2 YYNGEE come from the germline V gene. The CDR3 contains 16 residues. The DNA of the CDR3 is TGTGCCAGCAGCGTAGCAGCGGGCAGCCATGCTTACGAGCAGTACTTC. This encodes CASSVAAGSHAYEQYF.

V is TRBV29-1 and J is TRBJ1-1; D call uncertain. Trimming took 6 bases from V and 1 from J, leaving 15 bases between them. This CDR3 has 14 residues. Germline V gives CDR1 SQVTM, CDR2 ANQGSEA. CDR3 region: CSVRWATPNTEAFF. In DNA, the CDR3 is TGCAGCGTACGCTGGGCCACCCCGAACACTGAAGCTTTCTTT. Full variable domain (remainder filled in from reference TRBV29-1 and TRBJ1-1): SAVISQKPSRDICQRGTSLTIQCQVDSQVTMMFWYRQQPGQSLTLIATANQGSEATYESGFVIDKFPISRPNLTFSTLTVSNMSPEDSSIYLCSVRWATPNTEAFFGQGTRLTVV.

This chain connects TRBV4-2 to TRBJ1-4; 8 nucleotides line up with TRBD1. CDR3 length equals 15 residues. After removal of 3 bases from V and 7 bases from J, the junction contained 7 bases not matched to a gene. Germline assignment: CDR1 LGHNA and CDR2 YNFKEQ. CDR3 residues: CASSHRGQGSEKLFF. CDR3 DNA: TGTGCCAGCAGCCACCGCGGACAGGGTAGTGAAAAACTGTTTTTT.

This clone was observed a few times. The V call is TRBV6-6, the J call TRBJ1-5; D is uncertain. Trimming shortened V by 5 bases and J by 11 bases, and 16 bases separated the two germline ends. The germline V gene encodes CDR1 MNHNY and CDR2 SVGAGI (reference sequence). This CDR3 contains 13 residues. The CDR3 protein is CASSPSDQSAQHF. DNA for the CDR3: TGTGCCAGCAGTCCCTCGGACCAATCAGCCCAGCATTTT.

This chain joins TRBV9 and TRBJ2-1, with 11 bases lining up with TRBD2. From germline, CDR1 is SGDLS and CDR2 YYNGEE. The J segment lost 1 base and the V segment lost 3 bases, leaving 3 bases of the junction unmatched. CDR3 length: 16 amino acids. The CDR3, as DNA: TGTGCCAGCAGCGCGACTAGCGGGATTTCCTACAATGAGCAGTTCTTC. It is translated as CASSATSGISYNEQFF. Full variable domain (missing parts from reference TRBV9 and TRBJ2-1): DSGVTQTPKHLITATGQRVTLRCSPRSGDLSVYWYQQSLDQGLQFLIQYYNGEERAKGNILERFSAQQFPDLHSELNLSSLELGDSALYFCASSATSGISYNEQFFGPGTRLTVL.

The chain recombines TRBV21-1 with TRBJ2-7; the D call of TRBD1 is as the table states it, not checked on the DNA. TRBV21-1 is deemed a pseudogene. This CDR3 comprises 14 residues. The CDR3 bases are TGTGCCAGCAGCAAGCAGGGGCGAACCTACGAGCAGTACTTC. Translation gives CASSKQGRTYEQYF.

The genes are TRBV5-6 and TRBJ2-5, with 7 bases matching TRBD1. V trimming: 3 bases; J trimming: 5 bases; junction bases outside the gene matches: 4. Germline assignment: CDR1 SGHDT and CDR2 YYEEEE. The CDR3 totals 13 residues. CDR3 nucleotides: TGTGCCAGCAGCTACGGGACAGTGGAGACCCAGTACTTC. It encodes CASSYGTVETQYF.